This T cell receptor beta chain comes out of a study of shared clonotypes between healthy human individuals. A CD45RA-negative memory subset and a CD45RA+ naive subset were separated from the CD4+ cells. A single count supports this clone. Trimming cost V 6 bases and J 0 bases, with 11 bases left between them. CDR3 length: 14 amino acids. Germline V gene data show CDR1 as MNHNS and CDR2 as SASEGT. Assay: immunoSEQ multiplex PCR; the TCRdb copy retains only in-frame clones and omits some. The repertoire consists of around 2.3 million clones, with approximately 96% occurring once and the leading ten covering around 0.13%.

Sequencing was carried out using naive CD4+ T cells sorted from blood. Subset specified: CD45RA+ positively selected. V is TRBV6-1 and J is TRBJ1-1; D is undetermined. This receptor was obtained from a young man in good health. CDR3 nucleotide sequence: TGTGCCAGCAGCAGACACGACCTGAACACTGAAGCTTTCTTT. This sequence encodes CASSRHDLNTEAFF.